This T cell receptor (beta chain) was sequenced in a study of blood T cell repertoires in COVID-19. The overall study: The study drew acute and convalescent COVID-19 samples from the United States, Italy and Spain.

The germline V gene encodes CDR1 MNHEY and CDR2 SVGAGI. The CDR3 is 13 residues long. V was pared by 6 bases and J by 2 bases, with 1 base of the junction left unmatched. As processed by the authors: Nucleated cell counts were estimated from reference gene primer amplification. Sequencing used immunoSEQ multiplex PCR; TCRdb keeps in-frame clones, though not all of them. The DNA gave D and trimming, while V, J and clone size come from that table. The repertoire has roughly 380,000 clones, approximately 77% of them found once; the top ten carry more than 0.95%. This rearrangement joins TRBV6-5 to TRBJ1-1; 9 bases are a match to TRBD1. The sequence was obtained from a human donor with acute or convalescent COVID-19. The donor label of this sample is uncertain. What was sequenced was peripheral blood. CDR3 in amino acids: CASRDRGNTEAFF. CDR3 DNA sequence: TGTGCCAGCAGGGACAGGGGCAACACTGAAGCTTTCTTT.